This TCR beta chain was obtained from a study of T cells after yellow fever vaccination. Whole-study results and caveats: Post-booster repertoires again held most primary-vaccination clones (approximately 96% CD4, approximately 90% CD8). Bulk-population clonotypes that are abundant could appear as contaminants in FACS-sorted repertoires. Overall, a small share of clonotypes was seen in both CD4 and CD8 compartments.

Many counts were recorded for this clonotype. Its antigen is not known. TCRdb reprocessed the 5' RACE reads via MiXCR and lists one record per CDR3 protein. The data show 250,000 to 350,000 distinct CDR3 sequences, around 4.3% seen once. The CDR3 runs to 14 residues. Germline values: CDR1 MNHNY, CDR2 SVGAGI (reference sequence). With 6 bases removed from V and 4 bases from J, the gap between germline ends came to 14 bases. The chain has TRBV6-6 and TRBJ2-3; no reliable D call. Material: PBMCs, obtained 15 days after the yellow fever booster vaccination. The TCR was taken from a man between 18 and 35 years old who received the YFV17D yellow fever vaccine. This chain's CDR3 is CASRAERASDTQYF. The CDR3 region has the DNA TGTGCCAGCAGGGCGGAAAGGGCCTCAGATACGCAGTATTTT.